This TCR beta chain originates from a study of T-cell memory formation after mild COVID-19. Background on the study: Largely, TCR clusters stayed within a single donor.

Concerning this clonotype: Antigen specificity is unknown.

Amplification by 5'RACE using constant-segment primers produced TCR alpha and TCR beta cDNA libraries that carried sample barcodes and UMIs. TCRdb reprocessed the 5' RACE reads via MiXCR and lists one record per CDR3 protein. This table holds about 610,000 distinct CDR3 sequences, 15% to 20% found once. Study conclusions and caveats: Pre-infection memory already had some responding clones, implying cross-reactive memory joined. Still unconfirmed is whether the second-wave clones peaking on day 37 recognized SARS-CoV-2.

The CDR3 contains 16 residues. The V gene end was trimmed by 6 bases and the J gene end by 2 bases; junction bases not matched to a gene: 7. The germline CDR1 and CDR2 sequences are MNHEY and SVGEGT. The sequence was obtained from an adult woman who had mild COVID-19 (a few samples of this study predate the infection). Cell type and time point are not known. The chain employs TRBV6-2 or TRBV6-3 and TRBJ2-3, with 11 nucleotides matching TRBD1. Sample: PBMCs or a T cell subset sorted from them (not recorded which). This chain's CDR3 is CASSSRTGGPTDTQYF. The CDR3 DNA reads TGTGCCAGCAGCTCACGGACAGGGGGCCCCACAGATACGCAGTATTTT.